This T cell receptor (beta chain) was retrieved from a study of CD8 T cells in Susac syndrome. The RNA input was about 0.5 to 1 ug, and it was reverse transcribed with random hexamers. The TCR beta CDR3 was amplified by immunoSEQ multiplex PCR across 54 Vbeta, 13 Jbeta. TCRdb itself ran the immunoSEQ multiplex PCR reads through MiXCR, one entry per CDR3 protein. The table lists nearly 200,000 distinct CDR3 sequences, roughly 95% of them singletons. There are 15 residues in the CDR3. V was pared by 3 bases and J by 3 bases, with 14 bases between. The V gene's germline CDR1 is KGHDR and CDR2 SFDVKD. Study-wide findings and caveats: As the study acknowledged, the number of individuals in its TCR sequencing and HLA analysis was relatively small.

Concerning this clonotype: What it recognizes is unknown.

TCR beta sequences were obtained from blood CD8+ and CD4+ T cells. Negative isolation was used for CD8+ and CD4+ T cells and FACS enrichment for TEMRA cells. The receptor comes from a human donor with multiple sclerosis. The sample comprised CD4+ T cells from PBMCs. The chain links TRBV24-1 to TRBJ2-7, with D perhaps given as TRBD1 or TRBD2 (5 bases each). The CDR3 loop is CATSDPGTSIYEQYF. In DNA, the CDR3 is TGTGCCACCAGTGATCCCGGGACCAGCATCTACGAGCAGTACTTC.